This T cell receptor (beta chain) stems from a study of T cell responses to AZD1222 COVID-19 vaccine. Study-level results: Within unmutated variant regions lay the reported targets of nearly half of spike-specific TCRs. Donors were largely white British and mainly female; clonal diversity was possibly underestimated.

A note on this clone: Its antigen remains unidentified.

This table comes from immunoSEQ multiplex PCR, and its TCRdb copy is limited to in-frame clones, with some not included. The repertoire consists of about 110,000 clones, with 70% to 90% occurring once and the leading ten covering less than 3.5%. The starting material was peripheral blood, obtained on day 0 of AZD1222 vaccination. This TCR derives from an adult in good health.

The CDR3 sequence is CASSLGGRRQGDTQYF. The DNA for the CDR3 is TGTGCCAGCAGCTTAGGAGGCAGGCGGCAGGGGGATACGCAGTATTTT. This chain joins TRBV7-2 and TRBJ2-3; perhaps TRBD1 as D (6 bases). V was shortened by 1 base and J by 6 bases, with 17 bases between the two germline ends. Germline CDR1 is SGHTA and CDR2 is FQGNSA. CDR3 length: 16 residues.